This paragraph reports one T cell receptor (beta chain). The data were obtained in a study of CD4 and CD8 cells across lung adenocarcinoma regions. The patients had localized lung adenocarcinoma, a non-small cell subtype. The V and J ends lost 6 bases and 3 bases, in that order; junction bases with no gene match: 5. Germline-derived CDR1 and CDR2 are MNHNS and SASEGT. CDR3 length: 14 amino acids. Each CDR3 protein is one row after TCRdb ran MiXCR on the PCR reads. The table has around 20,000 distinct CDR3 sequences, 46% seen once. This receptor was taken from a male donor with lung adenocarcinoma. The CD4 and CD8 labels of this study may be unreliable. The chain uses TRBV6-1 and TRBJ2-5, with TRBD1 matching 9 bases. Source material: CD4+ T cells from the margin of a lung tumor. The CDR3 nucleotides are TGTGCCAGCAGCCACGGGACAGGGAAAGAGACCCAGTACTTC. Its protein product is CASSHGTGKETQYF.